This T cell receptor (beta chain) is from a study of T cells in Graves' hyperthyroidism and ophthalmopathy. Findings and limits, study-wide: Before onset, by a median of 6.5 months, the model predicted ophthalmopathy.

The V segment lost 4 bases and the J segment 2 bases; nucleotides outside the gene matches: 8. CDR3 length equals 18 residues. CDR1 is PRHDT, CDR2 FYEKMQ, per germline (reference sequence). RNA transcripts were the template for amplifying TCR beta CDR3 regions. During a first-round RT-PCR of the TCR CDR3, the HTBI primer set was used. TCRdb passed the multiplex PCR reads through MiXCR, listing each CDR3 protein once. Counted here are a few hundred thousand distinct CDR3 sequences, about 18% occurring once; the ten biggest clones make up roughly 49%. No ophthalmopathy progression within 18 months constituted stable Graves' hyperthyroidism. In patients aged 18 to 65, hyperthyroidism was newly diagnosed, with duration under 2 months. The diagnoses drew upon clinical symptoms, serum thyroxine and TRAb, thyroid ultrasound and orbital computed tomography. At least ten counts were recorded for this clonotype. As yet, its antigen is unknown.

The receptor was derived from a woman in her forties or fifties with Graves' hyperthyroidism. The material sequenced was blood. J is TRBJ2-3 and V is TRBV13, with TRBD2 matching 14 bases. CDR3 region: CASSYAGLAGVNTDTQYF. Written as DNA, the CDR3 is TGTGCCAGCAGCTATGCGGGACTAGCGGGGGTAAACACAGATACGCAGTATTTT.